Described below is a single T cell receptor (beta chain) sequence and its context. Its target is not known. V gave up 4 bases and J gave up 3 bases, with 15 bases separating them. Germline lookup yields CDR1 LNHDA and CDR2 SQIVND (reference sequence). The CDR3 consists of 15 residues. Profiled with immunoSEQ multiplex PCR; TCRdb holds only in-frame clones, not every one. The profile shows about 320,000 clones, over 80% of them singletons. The data are from a study of Ad26.COV2.S vaccination and SARS-CoV-2 variants. In the study overall: Into the muscle, Ad26.COV2.S was dosed once or twice, 56 days apart.

Broader study findings: Compared with placebo recipients, vaccine recipients had higher spike-specific TCR breadth. Similar non-spike TCR breadth was observed in recipients of vaccine and of placebo.

Treatment of the sample: about 20 received Ad26.COV2.S at low or high dose, single or two shots; 5 received placebo; per-sample allocation not given. Day 63 following the first vaccine or placebo injection was when the samples were taken. The TCR sequence derives from a person between 18 and 60 years old who received the Ad26.COV2.S COVID-19 vaccine or a placebo. This chain links TRBV19 with TRBJ1-2; no clear D. Here the sequenced sample was peripheral blood, taken in a trial of Ad26.COV2.S vaccine versus placebo. The CDR3 region has the DNA TGTGCCAGTAGTACAGACGTTCGAGGAGACTATGGCTACACCTTC. It yields the protein CASSTDVRGDYGYTF.